The clone carrying this T cell receptor (beta chain) was found many times. Its antigen is undetermined. The junction differs from germline at one of its ends, possibly a read error. The sample originates from a study of identical twins. Regarding the study as a whole: Excess sharing between twins was weaker in beta out-of-frame sequences.

TCRdb analysed the 5' RACE reads with MiXCR anew, one entry per CDR3 protein. The table has some 760,000 distinct CDR3 sequences, around a sixth seen once. The CDR3 covers 12 residues. Germline V lookup: CDR1 SGHRS, CDR2 YFSETQ. This sample was also put to use in a study of T cells expressing NK-cell markers. That report adds: It was sorted CD3+CD56+NKG2C+, CD3+CD56+NKG2C- and CD3+CD56-NKG2C+ T cells that supplied the TCR beta repertoires. The dominant NKG2C+ clonotypes represented roughly 1.0-7.5% of CD8+ T cells in six donors.

Material for sequencing was PBMCs. This clonotype was sampled from a woman aged 18-29 years in good health. The chain carries TRBV5-1 and TRBJ2-3; D ambiguous. The CDR3 nucleotides are TGTGCCAGCAGCTTAGATGGAGATACGCAGTATTTT. Its translation: CASSLDGDTQYF.